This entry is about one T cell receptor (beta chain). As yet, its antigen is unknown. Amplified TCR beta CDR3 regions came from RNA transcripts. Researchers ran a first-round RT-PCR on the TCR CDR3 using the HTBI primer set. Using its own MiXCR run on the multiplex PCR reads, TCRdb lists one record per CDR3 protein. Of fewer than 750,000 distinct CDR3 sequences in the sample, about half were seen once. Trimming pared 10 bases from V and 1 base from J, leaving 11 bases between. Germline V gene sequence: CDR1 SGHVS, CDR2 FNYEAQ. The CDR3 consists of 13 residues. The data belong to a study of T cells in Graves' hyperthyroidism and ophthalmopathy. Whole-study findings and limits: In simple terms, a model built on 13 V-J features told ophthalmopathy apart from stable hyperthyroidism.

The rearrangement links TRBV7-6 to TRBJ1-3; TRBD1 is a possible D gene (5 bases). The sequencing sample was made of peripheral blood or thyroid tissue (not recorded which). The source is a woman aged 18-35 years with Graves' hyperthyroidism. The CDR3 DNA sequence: TGTGCCACTCGACAGTTGTCTGGAAACACCATATATTTT. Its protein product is CATRQLSGNTIYF.